The 27 T cell receptor beta chains given below trace back to one sample, sequenced in a study of cytomegalovirus exposure and HLA in healthy donors. 60 Vbeta and 13 Jbeta primers were used in PCR. Only in-frame clones appear in the TCRdb table, and some are missing; sequencing was by immunoSEQ multiplex PCR. The sample has 90,000 to 150,000 clones; around 77% are singletons. The sample consisted of PBMCs. The receptors stem from a young man in good health and CMV-seropositive.

The chain is built from TRBV7-2 and TRBJ1-4; unclear D gene. The V end was cut by 3 bases, the J end by 8 bases, with 10 bases between. This CDR3 has 13 residues. Germline-derived CDR1 and CDR2 are SGHTA and FQGNSA. The CDR3 here is CASSFMQAEKLFF. CDR3 DNA: TGTGCCAGCAGCTTTATGCAGGCCGAAAAACTGTTTTTT.

CDR3 residues: CASSPMDWERSEAFF. CDR3 DNA: TGTGCCAGCAGCCCGATGGACTGGGAGAGGAGTGAAGCTTTCTTT. V and J are TRBV5-6 and TRBJ1-1, with no clear D. The CDR3 runs to 15 residues. The V end lost 4 bases, the J end lost 7 bases, and 20 bases lay between the germline ends. The germline gives CDR1 SGHDT, CDR2 YYEEEE.

V and J are TRBV4-1 and TRBJ2-1; 11 nucleotides line up with TRBD2. Germline trimming cut 5 bases from V and 5 bases from J; bases unmatched to any gene: 8. CDR3 length: 16 amino acids. In germline, CDR1 is MGHRA, CDR2 YSYEKL. In nucleotides, the CDR3 is TGCGCCAGCAGCAACCCACTAGCGGGGGAGCACAATGAGCAGTTCTTC. Protein sequence: CASSNPLAGEHNEQFF.

The rearrangement links TRBV7-9 to TRBJ1-4; D is ambiguous. Trimming took off 3 bases at V and 0 bases at J, with 8 bases between the two ends. The germline gives CDR1 SEHNR, CDR2 FQNEAQ (reference sequence). The CDR3 loop spans 15 amino acids. In nucleotides, the CDR3 is TGTGCCAGCAGCTTCCCCAGTACAACTAATGAAAAACTGTTTTTT. Protein product: CASSFPSTTNEKLFF.

The chain joins TRBV7-8 to TRBJ2-7; 8 bases agree with TRBD1. Germline loops: CDR1 SGHVS, CDR2 FQNEAQ. After removal of 5 bases from V and 3 bases from J, the junction contained 12 bases not matched to a gene. The length of the CDR3 is 16 residues. CDR3 protein: CASSPRDLGQVYEQYF. The CDR3 nucleotides read TGTGCCAGCAGCCCGAGGGATCTGGGACAGGTCTACGAGCAGTACTTC.

The V call is TRBV19, the J call TRBJ1-1; D might be TRBD1 (5 bases). There are 11 residues in the CDR3. V lost 8 bases, J lost 7 bases, and 11 bases lay in between. The germline V gene has CDR1 LNHDA and CDR2 SQIVND (reference sequence). This CDR3 reads CASGHDSEAFF. DNA for the CDR3: TGTGCCAGTGGTCACGACAGTGAAGCTTTCTTT.

The chain recombines TRBV11-3 with TRBJ2-1; a possible D gene is TRBD2 (5 bases). The CDR3 has 15 residues. In germline, CDR1 is SGHNT, CDR2 YENEEA. Trimming left V 2 bases short and J 1 base short, with 9 bases between. CDR3 sequence (DNA): TGTGCCAGCAGCTTATCAAGCGGATCCTACAATGAGCAGTTCTTC. This encodes CASSLSSGSYNEQFF.

The chain carries TRBV6-1 and TRBJ1-1; possibly TRBD1 for D (6 bases). The CDR3 runs to 15 residues. The germline gives CDR1 MNHNS, CDR2 SASEGT. V lost 5 bases and J lost 3, with 16 bases in between. The CDR3 DNA is TGTGCCAGCAGTCGAGGGGGGGGAGGGGACACTGAAGCTTTCTTT. This translates into CASSRGGGGDTEAFF.

V gene TRBV27 combines with J gene TRBJ2-7; D is possibly TRBD1 (5 bases). Germline V gene lookup returns CDR1 MNHEY and CDR2 SMNVEV (reference sequence). V was clipped by 0 bases and J by 3 bases, with 9 bases between them. CDR3 length: 14 residues. This CDR3 is CASSLSPGFYEQYF. The CDR3 coding sequence is TGTGCCAGCAGTTTATCCCCAGGGTTCTACGAGCAGTACTTC.

V gene TRBV28 combines with J gene TRBJ2-3, with 7 bases that match TRBD1. The ends lost 5 bases at V and 3 bases at J; junction bases unmatched: 11. Germline V gene lookup returns CDR1 MDHEN and CDR2 SYDVKM. The CDR3 loop spans 16 amino acids. CDR3 residues: CASSPPPTGPTDTQYF. CDR3 nucleotides: TGTGCCAGCAGTCCCCCCCCGACAGGGCCTACAGATACGCAGTATTTT.

V gene TRBV9 combines with J gene TRBJ1-4; the D is unclear. This CDR3 contains 16 residues. The V and J ends lost 4 bases and 0 bases respectively, with 13 bases between them. Germline V lookup: CDR1 SGDLS, CDR2 YYNGEE. The CDR3 DNA is TGTGCCAGCAGCCCTCAAGAACAGCCAACTAATGAAAAACTGTTTTTT. As protein: CASSPQEQPTNEKLFF.

This rearrangement joins TRBV15 to TRBJ1-1; a weak D match, TRBD1 (6 bases). The CDR3 has 13 residues. The ends were cut back, 4 bases at V and 5 bases at J, with 11 bases in the middle. Germline V gene lookup returns CDR1 LNHNV and CDR2 YYDKDF (reference sequence). The CDR3 protein is CATSTGAWTEAFF. The CDR3, as DNA: TGTGCCACCAGCACAGGGGCTTGGACTGAAGCTTTCTTT.

The chain joins TRBV28 to TRBJ2-1, with 16 bases matching TRBD2. Germline trimming cut 6 bases from V and 14 bases from J; bases unmatched to any gene: 13. The germline gives CDR1 MDHEN, CDR2 SYDVKM. This CDR3 spans 16 amino acids. CDR3 sequence: CASRKTGTSGRGGEFF. In nucleotides, the CDR3 is TGTGCCAGCAGGAAGACCGGGACTAGCGGGAGGGGTGGTGAGTTCTTC.

V gene TRBV27 combines with J gene TRBJ1-2; weak D call: TRBD1 (5 bases). Trimming cost V 4 bases and J 2 bases, with 8 bases left between them. The CDR3 contains 13 residues. Germline V gives CDR1 MNHEY, CDR2 SMNVEV (reference sequence). CDR3 region: CASSWEGNYGYTF. CDR3 sequence (DNA): TGTGCCAGCAGTTGGGAGGGGAACTATGGCTACACCTTC.

Turning to this clone: At one of its ends the junction is not consistent with the germline gene, which may arise from a read error. Other DNA sequences of this sample code for an identical CDR3. V is TRBV7-6 and J is TRBJ1-3; D not certain. The CDR3 is made up of 15 amino acids. CDR1 SGHVS and CDR2 FNYEAQ come from the germline V gene. CDR3 sequence reads: CASSSEPSSGNTIYF. As DNA, the CDR3 is TGTGCCAGCAGCTCGGAGCCGAGCTCTGGAAATACCATATATTTT.

This chain joins TRBV6-5 and TRBJ2-7; weak D call: TRBD2 (6 bases). Trimming took 4 bases from V and 2 from J, leaving 15 bases between them. The germline CDR1 and CDR2 sequences are MNHEY and SVGAGI. This CDR3 spans 15 amino acids. In DNA form, the CDR3 reads TGTGCCAGCAGTTCCCGTAGTGGGGGGACCTACGAGCAGTACTTC. This codes for CASSSRSGGTYEQYF.

The rearrangement joins TRBV2 to TRBJ1-3; no firm D call. Germline values: CDR1 SNHLY, CDR2 FYNNEI. V lost 10 bases, J lost 2 bases, and 12 bases lay in between. The CDR3 length is 13 residues. The CDR3 DNA reads TGTGCCACTGTTTTCGAGGCTGGAAACACCATATATTTT. Amino acids: CATVFEAGNTIYF.

The chain joins TRBV6-1 to TRBJ1-3; 9 bases fit TRBD1. CDR1 and CDR2 from the germline V gene are MNHNS and SASEGT. The CDR3 covers 15 residues. J was trimmed by 4 bases and V by 5 bases; bases with no gene match: 6. This CDR3 reads CASSSAGTGGNTIYF. The CDR3 nucleotides are TGTGCCAGCAGTAGCGCCGGGACAGGGGGAAACACCATATATTTT.

V gene TRBV10-3 combines with J gene TRBJ2-5; 9 positions match TRBD1. Trimming took 10 bases from V and 0 from J; bases not matched to a gene: 15. This CDR3 spans 17 amino acids. The V gene's germline CDR1 is ENHRY and CDR2 SYGVKD. The CDR3 nucleotides are TGTGCCACCGCTACAGGGGGCGAGTCATCGTACCAAGAGACCCAGTACTTC. Protein product: CATATGGESSYQETQYF.

This rearrangement joins TRBV5-4 to TRBJ1-2; a weak D match, TRBD1 (6 bases). The CDR3 runs to 13 residues. The germline V and J ends were trimmed by 1 base and 4 bases, with 8 bases remaining between them. Germline CDR1 reads SGHNT; CDR2 reads YYREEE (reference sequence). This CDR3 reads CASSLQGSYGYTF. CDR3 nucleotides: TGTGCCAGCAGCTTGCAGGGGAGCTATGGCTACACCTTC. The full variable domain, its missing parts supplied by reference TRBV5-4 and TRBJ1-2, is ETGVTQSPTHLIKTRGQQVTLRCSSQSGHNTVSWYQQALGQGPQFIFQYYREEENGRGNFPPRFSGLQFPNYSSELNVNALELDDSALYLCASSLQGSYGYTFGSGTRLTVV.

Concerning this clone itself: The same CDR3 arises from other DNA sequences in this sample as well. The genes are TRBV30 and TRBJ1-5; weak D call: TRBD1 (6 bases). Germline V gives CDR1 GTSNPN, CDR2 SVGIG (reference sequence). The V end lost 0 bases, the J end lost 4 bases, and 7 bases lay between the germline ends. CDR3 length: 13 amino acids. The CDR3 sequence: CAWSVDSNQPQHF. CDR3 coding DNA: TGTGCCTGGAGTGTGGACAGTAATCAGCCCCAGCATTTT.

V gene TRBV28 combines with J gene TRBJ2-7; D perhaps matches TRBD2 (6 bases). Looked up from germline, CDR1 is MDHEN and CDR2 is SYDVKM. CDR3 length: 16 residues. Between the trimmed V and J ends, which lost 6 bases and 2 bases, there was a span of 20 bases. The chain's CDR3 is CASRPRSGVGPYEQYF. The CDR3 region has the DNA TGTGCCAGCAGACCTAGGTCGGGGGTCGGGCCCTACGAGCAGTACTTC. Combining the CDR3 with reference TRBV28 and TRBJ2-7 gives the whole variable domain DVKVTQSSRYLVKRTGEKVFLECVQDMDHENMFWYRQDPGLGLRLIYFSYDVKMKEKGDIPEGYSVSREKKERFSLILESASTNQTSMYLCASRPRSGVGPYEQYFGPGTRLTVT.

V and J are TRBV7-9 and TRBJ1-1; TRBD1 might be the D (5 bases). V lost 3 bases to trimming and J lost 3 bases, with 14 bases between them. The germline gives CDR1 SEHNR, CDR2 FQNEAQ (reference sequence). The length of the CDR3 is 15 residues. CDR3 DNA sequence: TGTGCCAGCAGCTTTTACCCCAGGGAAGACACTGAAGCTTTCTTT. This sequence encodes CASSFYPREDTEAFF.

This clone showed up just once. This chain uses TRBV27 with TRBJ2-4; a possible D gene is TRBD1 (6 bases). Trimming took off 5 bases at V and 7 bases at J, with 18 bases between the two ends. In germline, CDR1 is MNHEY, CDR2 SMNVEV (reference sequence). The CDR3 is 15 amino acids. CDR3 nucleotides: TGTGCCAGCAGTGAGTACAGGGCCCCGGCGAACATTCAGTACTTC. This encodes CASSEYRAPANIQYF.

Details on this clone: Other DNA sequences of this sample code for an identical CDR3. The chain carries TRBV19 and TRBJ1-2; possible D gene TRBD1, 5 bases. The CDR3 has 13 residues. Germline-derived CDR1 and CDR2 are LNHDA and SQIVND (reference sequence). Trimming pared 3 bases from V and 4 bases from J, leaving 9 bases between. CDR3: CASSITGGYGYTF. CDR3 nucleotides: TGTGCCAGTAGTATTACGGGGGGCTATGGCTACACCTTC.

In this sample, this clone turned up a few times. This sequence joins TRBV7-9 and TRBJ1-2; D may be TRBD1 (5 bases). The germline CDR1 and CDR2 sequences are SEHNR and FQNEAQ (reference sequence). V shed 5 bases and J shed 4 bases, with 11 bases lying between them. The CDR3 loop spans 13 amino acids. This CDR3 is CASSPTGFYGYTF. Here the CDR3 DNA reads TGTGCCAGCAGCCCCACAGGCTTCTATGGCTACACCTTC.

This clone has a handful of counts. The chain couples TRBV5-1 to TRBJ2-6, with 12 bases lining up with TRBD2. With V trimmed by 0 bases and J by 1 base, 2 bases remained unmatched. The CDR3 loop spans 18 amino acids. Germline V gene sequence: CDR1 SGHRS, CDR2 YFSETQ. The CDR3 is CASSLGLAGASGANVLTF. The CDR3 DNA reads TGCGCCAGCAGCTTGGGACTAGCGGGAGCTTCTGGGGCCAACGTCCTGACTTTC.